This entry features one TCR beta chain sequence. Its specificity is unknown. The data belong to a study of early T cells in non-severe SARS-CoV-2 infection. The study's findings and limits: The study's VDJdb matching favored anti-spike CD8 responses and missed private and CD4 specificities.

CDR1 is LGHNA, CDR2 YNFKEQ, per germline. After removal of 1 base from V and 6 bases from J, the junction contained 14 bases not matched to a gene. There are 20 residues in the CDR3. One entry per CDR3 protein, called by TCRdb with MiXCR from the 5' RACE reads. The data contain 37,000 or so distinct CDR3 sequences, 5.8% of them seen just once; the ten biggest clones take up about a quarter. The V call is TRBV4-2, the J call TRBJ2-1; 14 bases match TRBD2. This receptor was taken from an adult who was a healthcare worker with PCR-confirmed SARS-CoV-2 infection or an uninfected control (not recorded which). The sample consisted of whole blood. The CDR3 nucleotides are TGTGCCAGCAGCCAAGCGGTATGGACTAGCGGGGGGCAGGGACCCAATGAGCAGTTCTTC. It codes for CASSQAVWTSGGQGPNEQFF.